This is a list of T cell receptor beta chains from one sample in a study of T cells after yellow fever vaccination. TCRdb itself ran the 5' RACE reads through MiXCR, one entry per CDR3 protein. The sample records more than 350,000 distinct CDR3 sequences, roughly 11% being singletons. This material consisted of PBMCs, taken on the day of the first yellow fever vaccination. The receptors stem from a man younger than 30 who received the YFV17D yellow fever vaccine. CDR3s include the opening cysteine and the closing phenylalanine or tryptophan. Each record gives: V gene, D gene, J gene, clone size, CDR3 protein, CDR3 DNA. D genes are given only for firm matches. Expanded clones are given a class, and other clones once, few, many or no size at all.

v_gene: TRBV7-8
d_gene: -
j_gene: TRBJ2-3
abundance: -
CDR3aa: CASSILGHTQYF
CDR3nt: TGTGCCAGCAGCATCCTGGGGCATACGCAGTATTTT

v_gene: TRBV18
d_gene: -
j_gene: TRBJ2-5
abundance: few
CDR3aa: CASSRSSVGETQYF
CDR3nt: TGTGCCAGCTCACGTTCTTCCGTGGGAGAGACCCAGTACTTC

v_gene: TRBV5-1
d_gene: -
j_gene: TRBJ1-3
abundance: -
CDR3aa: CASSLESSVPNTIYF
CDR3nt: TGCGCCAGCAGCTTGGAATCGTCAGTACCAAACACCATATATTTT

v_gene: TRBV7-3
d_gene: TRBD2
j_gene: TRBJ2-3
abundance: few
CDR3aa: CASSPSSGGPADTQYF
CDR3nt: TGTGCCAGCAGCCCCTCTAGCGGGGGGCCCGCCGATACGCAGTATTTT

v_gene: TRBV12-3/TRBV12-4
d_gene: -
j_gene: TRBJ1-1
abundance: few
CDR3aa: CASSPTGWLNTEAFF
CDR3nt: TGTGCCAGCAGCCCAACAGGTTGGCTGAACACTGAAGCTTTCTTT

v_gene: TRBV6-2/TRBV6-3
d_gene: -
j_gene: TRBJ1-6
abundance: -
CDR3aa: CASTLPDSPLHF
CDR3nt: TGTGCCAGCACCCTGCCCGATTCACCCCTCCACTTT

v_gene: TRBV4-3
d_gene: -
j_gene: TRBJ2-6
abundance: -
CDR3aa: CASSQDRSTGANVLTF
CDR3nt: TGCGCCAGCAGCCAAGATCGGAGCACCGGGGCCAACGTCCTGACTTTC

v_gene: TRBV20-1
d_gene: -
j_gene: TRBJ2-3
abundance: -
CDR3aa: CSARPPIDTQYF
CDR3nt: TGCAGTGCTAGACCTCCTATTGATACGCAGTATTTT

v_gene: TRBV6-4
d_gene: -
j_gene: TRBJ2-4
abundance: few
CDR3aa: CASVGGRIQYF
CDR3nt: TGTGCCAGCGTAGGGGGACGGATTCAGTACTTC

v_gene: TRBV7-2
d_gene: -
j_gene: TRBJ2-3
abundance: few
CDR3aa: CASSLEGWDTQYF
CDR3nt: TGTGCCAGCAGCTTAGAGGGGTGGGATACGCAGTATTTT

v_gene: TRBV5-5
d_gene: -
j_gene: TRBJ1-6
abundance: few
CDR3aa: CASSFSGMDSPLHF
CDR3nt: TGTGCCAGCAGCTTTTCTGGGATGGATTCACCCCTCCACTTT

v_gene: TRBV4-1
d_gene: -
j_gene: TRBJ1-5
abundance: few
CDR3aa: CASSLKVWGADQPQHF
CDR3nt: TGCGCCAGCAGCCTCAAAGTCTGGGGGGCCGATCAGCCCCAGCATTTT

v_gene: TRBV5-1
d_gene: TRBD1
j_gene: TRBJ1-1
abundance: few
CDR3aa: CASSAGTGRNTEAFF
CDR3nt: TGCGCCAGCAGCGCTGGGACAGGGAGGAACACTGAAGCTTTCTTT

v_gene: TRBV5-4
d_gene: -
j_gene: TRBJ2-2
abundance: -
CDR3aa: CASSLARGQDLTGELFF
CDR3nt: TGTGCCAGCAGCTTGGCCCGGGGCCAGGACCTCACCGGGGAGCTGTTTTTT

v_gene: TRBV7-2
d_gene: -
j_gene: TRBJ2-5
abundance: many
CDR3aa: CASSLTRETQYF
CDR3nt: TGTGCCAGCAGCTTGACACGAGAGACCCAGTACTTC

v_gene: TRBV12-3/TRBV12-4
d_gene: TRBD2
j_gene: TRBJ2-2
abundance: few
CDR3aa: CASRTRGGTNTGELFF
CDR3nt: TGTGCCAGCAGAACCCGGGGGGGAACGAACACCGGGGAGCTGTTTTTT

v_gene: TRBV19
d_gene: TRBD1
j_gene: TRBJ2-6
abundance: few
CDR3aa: CASSGQGAMYGANVLTF
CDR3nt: TGTGCCAGTAGTGGACAGGGGGCTATGTATGGGGCCAACGTCCTGACTTTC

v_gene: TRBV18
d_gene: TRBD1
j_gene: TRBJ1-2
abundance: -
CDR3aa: CASSPRGQGDGYTF
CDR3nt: TGTGCCAGCTCACCAAGGGGACAGGGGGATGGCTACACCTTC

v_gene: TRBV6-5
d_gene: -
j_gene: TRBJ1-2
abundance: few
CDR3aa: CASSYVGSNYGYTF
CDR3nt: TGTGCCAGCAGTTACGTCGGGTCTAACTATGGCTACACCTTC

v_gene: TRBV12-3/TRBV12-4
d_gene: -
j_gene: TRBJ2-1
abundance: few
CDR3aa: CASSFRGNPYNEQFF
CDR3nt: TGTGCCAGCAGTTTCCGGGGGAACCCGTACAATGAGCAGTTCTTC

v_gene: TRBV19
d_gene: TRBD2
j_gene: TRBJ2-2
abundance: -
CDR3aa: CASSIPGGGNTGELFF
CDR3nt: TGTGCCAGTAGTATCCCCGGCGGGGGGAACACCGGGGAGCTGTTTTTT

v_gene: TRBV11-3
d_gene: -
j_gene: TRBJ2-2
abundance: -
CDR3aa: CASSLSPGRAGELFF
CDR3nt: TGTGCCAGCAGCTTAAGTCCGGGGCGGGCCGGGGAGCTGTTTTTT

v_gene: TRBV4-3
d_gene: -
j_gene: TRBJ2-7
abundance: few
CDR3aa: CASSRGAGSTYEQYF
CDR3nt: TGCGCCAGCAGCCGGGGGGCAGGGAGCACCTACGAGCAGTACTTC

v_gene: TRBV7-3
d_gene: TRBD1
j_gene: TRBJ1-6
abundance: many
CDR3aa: CASSLLGQGASPLHF
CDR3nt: TGTGCCAGCAGCTTACTAGGACAGGGGGCTTCACCCCTCCACTTT

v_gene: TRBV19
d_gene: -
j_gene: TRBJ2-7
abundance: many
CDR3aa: CASSSGSYEQYF
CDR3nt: TGTGCCAGTAGTTCCGGGAGCTACGAGCAGTACTTC

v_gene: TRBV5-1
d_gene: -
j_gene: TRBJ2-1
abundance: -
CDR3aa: CASSGGAMAEQFF
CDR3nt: TGCGCCAGCAGCGGGGGGGCGATGGCTGAGCAGTTCTTC

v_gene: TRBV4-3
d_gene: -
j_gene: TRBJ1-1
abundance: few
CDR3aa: CASSQGTAEAFF
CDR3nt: TGCGCCAGCAGCCAAGGGACAGCTGAAGCTTTCTTT

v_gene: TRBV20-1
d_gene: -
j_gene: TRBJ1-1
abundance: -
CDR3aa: CSAIPYDSLNTEAFF
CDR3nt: TGCAGTGCTATCCCCTACGACAGCCTGAACACTGAAGCTTTCTTT

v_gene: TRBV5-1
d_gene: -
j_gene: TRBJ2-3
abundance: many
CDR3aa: CASSEGGRRTDTQYF
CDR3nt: TGCGCCAGCAGTGAAGGGGGACGACGCACAGATACGCAGTATTTT

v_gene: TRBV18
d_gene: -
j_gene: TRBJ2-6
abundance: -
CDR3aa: CASSPLSPGYSGANVLTF
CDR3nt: TGTGCCAGCTCACCACTGAGTCCGGGGTACTCTGGGGCCAACGTCCTGACTTTC

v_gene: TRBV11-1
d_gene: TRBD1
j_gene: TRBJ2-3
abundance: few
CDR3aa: CASSRGQGAADTQYF
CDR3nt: TGTGCCAGCAGCCGCGGACAGGGGGCGGCAGATACGCAGTATTTT

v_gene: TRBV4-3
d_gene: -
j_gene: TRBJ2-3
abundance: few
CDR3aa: CASSRSGAQDTQYF
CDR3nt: TGCGCCAGCAGCCGCTCGGGGGCACAAGATACGCAGTATTTT

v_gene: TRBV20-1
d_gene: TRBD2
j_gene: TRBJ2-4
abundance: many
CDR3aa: CSATSGLAAPRAKNIQYF
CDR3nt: TGCAGTGCAACCTCGGGACTAGCGGCTCCCAGAGCCAAAAACATTCAGTACTTC

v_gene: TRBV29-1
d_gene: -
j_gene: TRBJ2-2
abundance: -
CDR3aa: CSVEAAGQDGRGRYKGELFF
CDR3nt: TGCAGCGTTGAAGCCGCGGGACAAGATGGGCGGGGGAGATATAAGGGGGAGCTGTTTTTT

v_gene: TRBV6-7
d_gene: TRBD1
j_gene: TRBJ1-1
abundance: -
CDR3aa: CASSYRTGAGGTEAFF
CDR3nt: TGTGCCAGCAGTTATCGGACAGGGGCAGGGGGCACTGAAGCTTTCTTT

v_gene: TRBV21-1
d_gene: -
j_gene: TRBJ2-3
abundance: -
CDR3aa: CASSKPGQEDDTQYF
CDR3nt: TGTGCCAGCAGCAAACCGGGCCAGGAGGACGATACGCAGTATTTT

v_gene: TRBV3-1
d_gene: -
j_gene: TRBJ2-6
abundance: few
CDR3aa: CASRPGPSGANVLTF
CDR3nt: TGTGCCAGCAGACCAGGCCCCTCTGGGGCCAACGTCCTGACTTTC

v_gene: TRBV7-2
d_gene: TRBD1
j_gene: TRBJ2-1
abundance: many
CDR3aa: CASSLVGGRGRNEQFF
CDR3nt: TGTGCCAGCAGCTTAGTGGGCGGCAGGGGGCGGAACGAGCAGTTCTTC

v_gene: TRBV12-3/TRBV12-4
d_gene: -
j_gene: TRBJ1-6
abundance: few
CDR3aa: CASSSGVGAPLHF
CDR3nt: TGTGCCAGCAGTTCAGGGGTAGGGGCACCCCTCCACTTT

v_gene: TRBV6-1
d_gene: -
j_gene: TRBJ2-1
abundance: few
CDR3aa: CASRITGSSYNEQFF
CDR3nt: TGTGCCAGCAGAATTACAGGGAGCTCCTACAATGAGCAGTTCTTC

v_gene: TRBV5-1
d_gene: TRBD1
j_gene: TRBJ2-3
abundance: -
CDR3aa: CASSAHRGRPDTQYF
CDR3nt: TGCGCCAGCAGCGCCCACAGGGGGCGGCCAGATACGCAGTATTTT